This TCR beta chain was profiled in a study of cytomegalovirus exposure and HLA in healthy donors. Study-level results: Sequencing likely produced, as an artifact, a cluster of highly shared sequence variants. Later analysis identified around 15,000 TCR beta sequences associated with HLA alleles, using a false discovery rate threshold of 0.05.

The CDR3 loop spans 15 amino acids. Germline V gives CDR1 SGHAT, CDR2 FQDESV (reference sequence). V was trimmed by 1 base and J by 1 base, leaving 11 bases between them. A remark on this clone: What it recognizes is unknown.

The PCR was carried out with 60 Vbeta primers and 13 Jbeta primers. Some clones are missing from TCRdb's copy, which holds only in-frame ones; the method was immunoSEQ multiplex PCR. Of more than 140,000 clones in the sample, roughly four fifths are singletons; the top ten hold roughly 3.2%. The gene calls are TRBV11-1 and TRBJ2-7; D perhaps matches TRBD1 (6 bases). The source of this sequence is a man younger than 30 in good health and CMV-seropositive. The sample consisted of PBMCs. The CDR3 reads CASSLGQGRSYEQYF. CDR3 DNA sequence: TGTGCCAGCAGCTTAGGGCAGGGGCGATCCTACGAGCAGTACTTC.